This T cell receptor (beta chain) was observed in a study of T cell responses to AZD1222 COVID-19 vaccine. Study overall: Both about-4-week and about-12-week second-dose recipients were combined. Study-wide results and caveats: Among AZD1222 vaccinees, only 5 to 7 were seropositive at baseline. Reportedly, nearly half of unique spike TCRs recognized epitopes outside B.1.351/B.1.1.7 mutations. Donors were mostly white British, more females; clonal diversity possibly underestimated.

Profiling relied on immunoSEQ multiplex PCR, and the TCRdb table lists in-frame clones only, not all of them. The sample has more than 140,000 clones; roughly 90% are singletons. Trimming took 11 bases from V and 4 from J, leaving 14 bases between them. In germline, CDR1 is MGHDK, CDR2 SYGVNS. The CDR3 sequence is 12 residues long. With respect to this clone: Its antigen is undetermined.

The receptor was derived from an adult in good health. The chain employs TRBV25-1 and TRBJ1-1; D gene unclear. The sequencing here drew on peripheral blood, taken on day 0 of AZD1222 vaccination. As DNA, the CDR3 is TGTGCCGCCGGAAAACGGGGCACTGAAGCTTTCTTT. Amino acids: CAAGKRGTEAFF.